The rows below give T cell receptor beta chains drawn from one sample of a study of control samples from healthy donors and cancer patients. The repertoire was sequenced with immunoSEQ multiplex PCR; TCRdb's copy has only in-frame clones and lacks some. The sample has some 150,000 clones, roughly 94% seen once. Sequencing was performed on PBMCs. The source is a man aged 60 to 75 with colorectal cancer. Both conserved end residues are part of each CDR3. The order of the fields is J gene, D gene, V gene, clone size, CDR3 DNA, CDR3 protein. The D gene is left open where the match is weak. The size field is filled for only some rows; it gives once, few, many or a size class.

J: TRBJ1-1; D: -; V: TRBV19; size: -; DNA: TGTGCCAGTAGTATAGCGCCAGGTAACACTGAAGCTTTCTTT; CDR3: CASSIAPGNTEAFF
J: TRBJ2-3; D: -; V: TRBV30; size: -; DNA: TGTGCCTGGAGTGCCTTTACAGGTCACACAGATACGCAGTATTTT; CDR3: CAWSAFTGHTDTQYF
J: TRBJ1-6; D: -; V: TRBV5-8; size: -; DNA: TGTGCCAGCAGCTTGGGGTCACCCCTCCACTTT; CDR3: CASSLGSPLHF
J: TRBJ1-2; D: -; V: TRBV25-1; size: -; DNA: TGTGCCAGCAGTGAAACGGCACAGACCTATGGCTACACCTTC; CDR3: CASSETAQTYGYTF
J: TRBJ1-5; D: TRBD1; V: TRBV7-8; size: -; DNA: TGTGCCAGCACCGACCGGGACAGGACTTATAGCAATCAGCCCCAGCATTTT; CDR3: CASTDRDRTYSNQPQHF
J: TRBJ2-1; D: TRBD2; V: TRBV29-1; size: -; DNA: TGCAGCGTTGAAGATCCTAGCGGGGGGGCCAATGAGCAGTTCTTC; CDR3: CSVEDPSGGANEQFF
J: TRBJ2-7; D: TRBD1; V: TRBV2; size: -; DNA: TGTGCCAGCAGGACTCAGGGGGTCTCCTACGAGCAGTACTTC; CDR3: CASRTQGVSYEQYF
J: TRBJ1-5; D: -; V: TRBV28; size: -; DNA: TGTGCCAGCAGCCCCCCCCTGTCCCGGAATCAGCCCCAGCATTTT; CDR3: CASSPPLSRNQPQHF
J: TRBJ1-2; D: -; V: TRBV5-1; size: -; DNA: TGCGCCAGCAGCTTGGATCTAGACGGACGCCCTAACTATGGCTACACCTTC; CDR3: CASSLDLDGRPNYGYTF
J: TRBJ1-3; D: -; V: TRBV9; size: -; DNA: TGTGCCAGCAGCGAGGGTCCAACGTCTGGAAACACCATATATTTT; CDR3: CASSEGPTSGNTIYF
J: TRBJ1-1; D: TRBD1; V: TRBV6-1; size: -; DNA: TGTGCCAGCAGTGAAGCGCTACAGGGGAGGACCATGAACACTGAAGCTTTCTTT; CDR3: CASSEALQGRTMNTEAFF
J: TRBJ1-1; D: -; V: TRBV7-2; size: -; DNA: TGTGCCAGCACCCCGGGAGGGTTCATGAACACTGAAGCTTTCTTT; CDR3: CASTPGGFMNTEAFF
J: TRBJ2-3; D: TRBD1; V: TRBV7-6; size: -; DNA: TGTGCCAGCAGCTTTGGACAGGGATGGGATACGCAGTATTTT; CDR3: CASSFGQGWDTQYF
J: TRBJ1-2; D: -; V: TRBV5-6; size: -; DNA: TGTGCCAGCAGCTCCCTGACGGGGGCGGCGGCTAACTATGGCTACACCTTC; CDR3: CASSSLTGAAANYGYTF
J: TRBJ2-1; D: -; V: TRBV24-1; size: -; DNA: TGTGCCACCAGCGGACAGAACTCGGGTGAGCAGTTCTTC; CDR3: CATSGQNSGEQFF
J: TRBJ1-2; D: -; V: TRBV30; size: -; DNA: TGTGCCTGGAGTCCGGGAAACTATGGCTACACCTTC; CDR3: CAWSPGNYGYTF
J: TRBJ1-2; D: -; V: TRBV5-4; size: -; DNA: TGTGCCAGCAGCCAAGGACAGACTGGTGGCTACACCTTC; CDR3: CASSQGQTGGYTF
J: TRBJ1-3; D: -; V: TRBV6-5; size: -; DNA: TGTGCCAGCATTACCCCACAAGGAAACACCATATATTTT; CDR3: CASITPQGNTIYF
J: TRBJ1-1; D: TRBD1; V: TRBV6-5; size: -; DNA: TGTGCCAGCAGCGGACAGGAGAACACTGAAGCTTTCTTT; CDR3: CASSGQENTEAFF
J: TRBJ1-6; D: -; V: TRBV7-9; size: -; DNA: TGTGCCAGCAGCTTGACAGGTGGAGATTCACCCCTCCACTTT; CDR3: CASSLTGGDSPLHF
J: TRBJ2-3; D: -; V: TRBV18; size: -; DNA: TGTGCCAGCTCACCACTCAACCCAGCCGTCGGAGATACGCAGTATTTT; CDR3: CASSPLNPAVGDTQYF
J: TRBJ2-7; D: -; V: TRBV12-3/TRBV12-4; size: -; DNA: TGTGCCAGCAGTTTTTGGGTCTACGAGCAGTACTTC; CDR3: CASSFWVYEQYF
J: TRBJ2-5; D: -; V: TRBV5-8; size: -; DNA: TGTGCCAGCAGCTTAACCCAAGAGACCCAGTACTTC; CDR3: CASSLTQETQYF
J: TRBJ2-2; D: -; V: TRBV5-8; size: -; DNA: TGTGCCAGCAGCTTGCCCTATCGGGCGGCATGGAACACCGGGGAGCTGTTTTTT; CDR3: CASSLPYRAAWNTGELFF
J: TRBJ1-3; D: TRBD1; V: TRBV4-1; size: once; DNA: TGCGCCAGCAGCCAAGAAGGACAGGGAACAGGAAACACCATATATTTT; CDR3: CASSQEGQGTGNTIYF
J: TRBJ1-5; D: -; V: TRBV19; size: -; DNA: TGTGCCAGTAGGGACTTTAGCAATCAGCCCCAGCATTTT; CDR3: CASRDFSNQPQHF
J: TRBJ1-4; D: TRBD1; V: TRBV4-1; size: once; DNA: TGCGCCAGCAGCCAAGAGCCAGGGGGCGCCGGGGCTGAAAAACTGTTTTTT; CDR3: CASSQEPGGAGAEKLFF
J: TRBJ1-1; D: TRBD1; V: TRBV29-1; size: -; DNA: TGCAGCGTTTTTACAGGGGTCACTGAAGCTTTCTTT; CDR3: CSVFTGVTEAFF
J: TRBJ1-5; D: -; V: TRBV19; size: -; DNA: TGTGCCAGTAGTGAGAAAGGGGGGCAGACCTTCAATCAGCCCCAGCATTTT; CDR3: CASSEKGGQTFNQPQHF
J: TRBJ2-5; D: -; V: TRBV18; size: -; DNA: TGTGCCAGCTCACCTTGGGACGCTCAAGAGACCCAGTACTTC; CDR3: CASSPWDAQETQYF
J: TRBJ2-4; D: -; V: TRBV24-1; size: -; DNA: TGTGCCACCAGTGATTCCGGGCAGGGCGGTTTGGTTCAGTACTTC; CDR3: CATSDSGQGGLVQYF
J: TRBJ1-6; D: -; V: TRBV30; size: -; DNA: TGTGCCTGGAGCGGGATCCGTCTCCACTTT; CDR3: CAWSGIRLHF
J: TRBJ1-4; D: TRBD1; V: TRBV6-5; size: once; DNA: TGTGCCAGCATTTGGGACAGGGGCAGTGAAAAACTGTTTTTT; CDR3: CASIWDRGSEKLFF
J: TRBJ2-5; D: TRBD2; V: TRBV28; size: -; DNA: TGTGCCAGCAGTTTAGGCCTAGCGGGGGAAGAGACCCAGTACTTC; CDR3: CASSLGLAGEETQYF